This entry describes one T cell receptor beta chain. The antigen remains unidentified. This CDR3 is 14 amino acids long. Germline V lookup: CDR1 MGHDK, CDR2 SYGVNS. The V and J ends lost 2 bases and 1 base respectively, with 8 bases between them. This specimen comes from a study of beta chain features in type 1 diabetes. One heparinised blood draw, averaging around 0.12 L, came from each donor. The authors reverse transcribed all of the isolated RNA, so sequencing captured expressed TCRB transcripts. Here immunoSEQ multiplex PCR was the method, and the copy in TCRdb shows in-frame clones only, minus some. The table lists 500,000 to 850,000 clones, over 11% of them singletons. Study outcomes and limitations: Insertions were fewer and deletions more numerous at VDJ junctions in type 1 diabetes patients. TCRB CDR3 length was moderately but significantly reduced in all four CD4+ subsets of Type 1 diabetes patients.

The source is a man between 18 and 29 years old with type 1 diabetes. The material sequenced was naive CD4+ T cells from blood. The chain employs TRBV25-1 and TRBJ1-1, with no clear D. The CDR3, as DNA: TGTGCCAGCAGTGAAACAGCCCCGAACACTGAAGCTTTCTTT. It encodes CASSETAPNTEAFF.